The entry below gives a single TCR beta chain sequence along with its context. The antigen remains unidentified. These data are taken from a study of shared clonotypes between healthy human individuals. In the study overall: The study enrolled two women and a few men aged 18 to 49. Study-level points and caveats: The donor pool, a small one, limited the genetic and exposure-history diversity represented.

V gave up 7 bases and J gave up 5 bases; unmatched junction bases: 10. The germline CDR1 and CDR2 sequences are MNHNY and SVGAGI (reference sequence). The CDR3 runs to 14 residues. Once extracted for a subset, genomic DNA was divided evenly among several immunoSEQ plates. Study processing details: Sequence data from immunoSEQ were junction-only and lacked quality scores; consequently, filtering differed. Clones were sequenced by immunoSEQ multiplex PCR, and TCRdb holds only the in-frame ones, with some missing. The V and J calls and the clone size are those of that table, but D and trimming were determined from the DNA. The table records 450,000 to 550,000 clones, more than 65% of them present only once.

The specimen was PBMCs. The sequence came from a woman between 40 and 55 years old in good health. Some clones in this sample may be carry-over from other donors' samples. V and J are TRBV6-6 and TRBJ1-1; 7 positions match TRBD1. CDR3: CASNRQGGSTEAFF. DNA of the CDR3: TGTGCCAGCAATCGACAGGGAGGGTCGACTGAAGCTTTCTTT.